These T cell receptor beta chains were read from a single sample in a study of siplizumab effects on memory and regulatory T cells. Some clones are missing from TCRdb's copy, which holds only in-frame ones; the method was immunoSEQ multiplex PCR. The table includes under 130,000 clones, about 93% detected once. The source material was CD4+ T cells sorted from blood. These receptors were collected from a human donor in good health. Each CDR3 is given with its conserved first and last residue. A D gene is named only where the DNA matches it firmly.

d_gene | j_gene | v_gene | CDR3aa | CDR3nt
. | TRBJ1-3 | TRBV30 | CAWSLGSGNTIYF | TGTGCCTGGAGTCTGGGGTCTGGAAACACCATATATTTT
TRBD2 | TRBJ2-2 | TRBV9 | CASSPPASGGTGELFF | TGTGCCAGCAGCCCCCCCGCCAGCGGGGGCACCGGGGAGCTGTTTTTT
TRBD1 | TRBJ1-2 | TRBV9 | CASSPSGGVGYTF | TGTGCCAGCAGCCCATCAGGGGGGGTGGGCTACACCTTC
. | TRBJ1-5 | TRBV6-5 | CASSPGPSNQPQHF | TGTGCCAGCAGTCCCGGGCCCAGCAATCAGCCCCAGCATTTT
. | TRBJ2-5 | TRBV7-9 | CASSQPLMEGETQYF | TGTGCCAGCAGTCAGCCCCTTATGGAGGGGGAGACCCAGTACTTC
TRBD2 | TRBJ2-7 | TRBV6-5 | CASRLSGGSSYEQYF | TGTGCCAGCAGGCTCAGCGGGGGAAGCTCCTACGAGCAGTACTTC
. | TRBJ2-2 | TRBV5-1 | CASSLAASQTGELFF | TGCGCCAGCAGCTTGGCGGCCAGCCAGACCGGGGAGCTGTTTTTT
TRBD1 | TRBJ2-1 | TRBV5-1 | CASSRDRGNEQFF | TGCGCCAGCAGCCGGGACAGGGGCAATGAGCAGTTCTTC
. | TRBJ2-7 | TRBV30 | CAWSVRVPGSREQYF | TGTGCCTGGAGTGTAAGGGTCCCCGGGTCCCGAGAGCAGTACTTC
TRBD2 | TRBJ2-1 | TRBV15 | CATSRDLPGTSGRNEQFF | TGTGCCACCAGCAGAGATCTTCCCGGGACTAGCGGGCGGAATGAGCAGTTCTTC
. | TRBJ2-1 | TRBV2 | CASSERFEQFF | TGTGCCAGCAGCGAAAGGTTTGAGCAGTTCTTC